These 26 T cell receptor beta chains originate from one sample sequenced in a study of blood T cell repertoires in COVID-19. Profiling relied on immunoSEQ multiplex PCR, and the TCRdb table lists in-frame clones only, not all of them. The data show around 300,000 clones, 89% seen once. Sequenced material: peripheral blood. The receptors stem from a woman between 40 and 50 years old who had recovered from COVID-19.

The DNA of the CDR3 is TGTGCCATCAGTGAGCTCGGGGCGGGAGGGATCACAGATACGCAGTATTTT. It is translated as CAISELGAGGITDTQYF. The chain has TRBV10-3 and TRBJ2-3; TRBD2 matches at 9 bases. The CDR3 loop spans 17 amino acids. With V trimmed by 2 bases and J by 2 bases, 8 bases remained unmatched. Germline lookup yields CDR1 ENHRY and CDR2 SYGVKD.

CDR3 in amino acids: CAWKGLTRSYNEQFF. The CDR3 DNA sequence: TGTGCCTGGAAGGGCCTGACTAGGTCCTACAATGAGCAGTTCTTC. The chain is built from TRBV30 and TRBJ2-1, with D tentatively TRBD2 (6 bases). CDR3 length: 15 amino acids. Germline CDR1 is GTSNPN and CDR2 is SVGIG (reference sequence). V was cut by 4 bases and J by 1 base, with 14 bases left in between.

The chain is built from TRBV3-1 (or the pseudogene TRBV3-2) and TRBJ2-7; 9 bases map to TRBD2. Germline assignment: CDR1 LGHDT and CDR2 YNNKEL (reference sequence). CDR3 length: 14 residues. The trim removed 4 bases at V and 6 bases at J, leaving 7 bases unmatched. The CDR3 region is CASSRSGTSSEQYF. For the CDR3, the DNA is TGTGCCAGCAGCCGGTCCGGGACTAGCAGCGAGCAGTACTTC.

This chain links TRBV7-9 with TRBJ2-5; 13 positions match TRBD2. This CDR3 comprises 15 residues. Per the germline V gene, CDR1 is SEHNR and CDR2 is FQNEAQ (reference sequence). Trimming removed 7 bases from V and 4 bases from J; junction bases left unmatched: 6. The CDR3 DNA reads as TGTGCCAGCACCAAGGGGACTAGCGGGATAGAGACCCAGTACTTC. Its translation: CASTKGTSGIETQYF.

This clone was counted once. The genes are TRBV9 and TRBJ2-4, with TRBD2 identical over 10 bases. V shed 7 bases, J shed 9 bases, and the junction held 7 bases outside the gene matches. Germline CDR1 and CDR2: SGDLS and YYNGEE. There are 13 residues in the CDR3. The CDR3 bases are TGTGCCAGCCGGGGACTAGCGTGGTTCATTCAGTACTTC. Amino acid sequence: CASRGLAWFIQYF.

This clone has a single count. The V and J genes are TRBV27 and TRBJ1-2, with 7 bases matching TRBD1. The CDR3 has 13 residues. The germline gives CDR1 MNHEY, CDR2 SMNVEV (reference sequence). Trimming at V came to 2 bases and at J to 8 bases, leaving 5 bases not matched to a gene. The CDR3 region is CASSLLRGQGYTF. The CDR3 DNA reads TGTGCCAGCAGTTTACTAAGGGGGCAAGGCTACACCTTC.

This chain links TRBV10-2 with TRBJ1-1; tentatively, D is TRBD1 (5 bases). Germline loops: CDR1 WSHSY, CDR2 SAAADI. Trimming left V 4 bases short and J 11 bases short, with 11 bases between. The CDR3 covers 11 residues. CDR3 DNA: TGCGCCAGCAGTGTGGGCCCAGGGGCTTTCTTT. Protein product: CASSVGPGAFF.

The chain is built from TRBV7-2 and TRBJ2-5; D is perhaps TRBD2 (5 bases). Germline CDR1 reads SGHTA; CDR2 reads FQGNSA. This CDR3 comprises 14 residues. The V and J ends lost 3 bases and 2 bases respectively, with 10 bases between them. CDR3 sequence (DNA): TGTGCCAGCAGCTTCGGACGGACTCAAGAGACCCAGTACTTC. Its protein product is CASSFGRTQETQYF.

This clone has only one observation. This chain links TRBV6-5 with TRBJ2-1, with TRBD1 identical over 9 bases. This CDR3 contains 13 residues. From germline, CDR1 is MNHEY and CDR2 SVGAGI. V was pared by 6 bases and J by 3 bases, with 0 bases of the junction left unmatched. CDR3 loop: CASRTGGYNEQFF. In DNA, the CDR3 is TGTGCCAGCAGGACAGGGGGCTACAATGAGCAGTTCTTC.

This clone is a singleton in its sample. The V call is TRBV5-6, the J call TRBJ2-1, with D tentatively TRBD2 (6 bases). There are 16 residues in the CDR3. Per germline, CDR1 SGHDT and CDR2 YYEEEE. V was shortened by 1 base and J by 2 bases, with 13 bases between the two germline ends. CDR3 nucleotide sequence: TGTGCCAGCAGCTTGACTAGCCTCGGGACCTACAATGAGCAGTTCTTC. It specifies CASSLTSLGTYNEQFF.

This clone was counted between two and nine times. The CDR3 coding sequence is TGTGCCAGCTCACCACGGAATAGCGGGAGGTCGAACACCGGGGAGCTGTTTTTT. Amino acid sequence: CASSPRNSGRSNTGELFF. The V gene is TRBV18, the J gene TRBJ2-2; 10 bases are shared with TRBD2. Germline CDR1 and CDR2: KGHSH and LQKENI. This CDR3 comprises 18 residues. V gave up 1 base and J gave up 0 bases; unmatched junction bases: 5.

This chain uses TRBV13 with TRBJ1-1; D is ambiguous. This CDR3 has 14 amino acids. Looked up from germline, CDR1 is PRHDT and CDR2 is FYEKMQ (reference sequence). With 3 bases removed from V and 4 bases from J, the gap between germline ends came to 12 bases. DNA for the CDR3: TGTGCCAGCAGCTTGGGCAGGTGGGCCACTGAAGCTTTCTTT. Translating it yields CASSLGRWATEAFF.

V gene TRBV2 combines with J gene TRBJ1-1, with TRBD1 identical over 10 bases. Germline V gene sequence: CDR1 SNHLY, CDR2 FYNNEI. This CDR3 has 13 residues. With 6 bases clipped from V and 3 bases from J, the junction kept 1 base outside the gene matches. This chain's CDR3 is CASRGQGYTEAFF. DNA of the CDR3: TGTGCCAGCAGGGGACAGGGGTACACTGAAGCTTTCTTT.

The chain has TRBV29-1 and TRBJ2-7; 7 bases map to TRBD1. CDR1 and CDR2 (germline): SQVTM, ANQGSEA. This CDR3 has 14 residues. V was clipped by 6 bases and J by 2 bases; unmatched bases: 10. The CDR3 reads CSVGDRNFTYEQYF. The CDR3 region has the DNA TGCAGCGTCGGGGACAGAAACTTCACCTACGAGCAGTACTTC.

This clone was seen more than once but under ten times. The V call is TRBV4-1, the J call TRBJ2-1; 7 bases fit TRBD2. V trimming: 3 bases; J trimming: 2 bases; junction bases outside the gene matches: 7. CDR3 size: 16 residues. Germline V gene lookup returns CDR1 MGHRA and CDR2 YSYEKL. The CDR3 DNA is TGCGCCAGCAGCCATGACTTAGCGGGTCCCTACAATGAGCAGTTCTTC. It translates to CASSHDLAGPYNEQFF.

This chain joins TRBV5-6 and TRBJ2-5; a possible D gene is TRBD1 (6 bases). The germline CDR1 and CDR2 sequences are SGHDT and YYEEEE. The CDR3 has 17 amino acids. Deletions cut 2 bases from V and 5 bases from J, with 22 bases between. CDR3 coding DNA: TGTGCCAGCAGCTTCAATGGGGTAGGCAGGGGAAGGGAGACCCAGTACTTC. This codes for CASSFNGVGRGRETQYF.

The rearrangement joins TRBV28 to TRBJ1-4; D gene unclear. CDR3 size: 13 residues. The V end was cut by 7 bases, the J end by 8 bases, with 14 bases between. Per the germline V gene, CDR1 is MDHEN and CDR2 is SYDVKM. CDR3 amino acids: CASTPGSREKLFF. Written as DNA, the CDR3 is TGTGCCAGCACGCCGGGATCTAGGGAAAAACTGTTTTTT.

For the CDR3, the DNA is TGTGCCAGCGGACAGGCCGTAAACAATGAGCAGTTCTTC. Its protein is CASGQAVNNEQFF. The rearrangement uses TRBV7-9 and TRBJ2-1; 7 bases are shared with TRBD1. CDR3 length: 13 residues. Germline CDR1 SEHNR, CDR2 FQNEAQ (reference sequence). V dropped 8 bases and J dropped 5; count of bases not matched to a gene: 6. The whole variable domain, remainder taken from reference TRBV7-9 and TRBJ2-1, is DTGVSQNPRHKITKRGQNVTFRCDPISEHNRLYWYRQTLGQGPEFLTYFQNEAQLEKSRLLSDRFSAERPKGSFSTLEIQRTEQGDSAMYLCASGQAVNNEQFFGPGTRLTVL.

J is TRBJ2-7 and V is TRBV27; the D gene is possibly TRBD1 (5 bases). The CDR3 spans 15 residues. Germline lookup yields CDR1 MNHEY and CDR2 SMNVEV (reference sequence). V lost 3 bases and J 4 bases, leaving 16 bases between the germline ends. The CDR3 nucleotides read TGTGCCAGCAGTTTTGGGGTTACAGGCTCGTACGAGCAGTACTTC. Its protein is CASSFGVTGSYEQYF.

The CDR3 sequence is CASRGGYGYTF. The CDR3, as DNA: TGTGCCAGCAGGGGGGGCTATGGCTACACCTTC. The V call is TRBV27, the J call TRBJ1-2; a weak D match, TRBD1 (5 bases). V lost 6 bases to trimming and J lost 4 bases, with 6 bases between them. This CDR3 spans 11 amino acids. CDR1 and CDR2 (germline): MNHEY, SMNVEV (reference sequence).

V usage is TRBV7-8 and J usage is TRBJ2-3; TRBD2 aligns across 11 bases. V dropped 7 bases and J dropped 1; count of bases not matched to a gene: 7. The CDR3 is 16 residues long. CDR1 and CDR2 (germline): SGHVS, FQNEAQ. CDR3 nucleotide sequence: TGTGCCAGCACCCTAGCGGGAGGTTTGGGCACAGATACGCAGTATTTT. The encoded protein is CASTLAGGLGTDTQYF.

This sequence joins TRBV6-4 and TRBJ2-1; a weak D match, TRBD2 (5 bases). The CDR3 has 15 amino acids. CDR1 MRHNA and CDR2 SNTAGT come from the germline V gene. The V and J ends lost 6 bases and 0 bases respectively, with 12 bases between them. The CDR3 spells CASSPDSSSYNEQFF. Written as DNA, the CDR3 is TGTGCCAGCAGCCCGGACTCGTCCTCCTACAATGAGCAGTTCTTC.

The chain uses TRBV1 and TRBJ1-1. TRBV1 has pseudogene status. The CDR3 consists of 15 residues. The CDR3 loop is CTSSQEREPNTEAFF. The CDR3, as DNA: TGCACCAGCAGCCAAGAACGGGAACCGAACACTGAAGCTTTCTTT.

In this sample, this clone turned up once. The chain is built from TRBV7-2 and TRBJ2-2; the D is unclear. The CDR3 has 13 residues. The ends were cut back, 1 base at V and 4 bases at J, with 4 bases in the middle. CDR1 is SGHTA, CDR2 FQGNSA, per germline. In DNA, the CDR3 is TGTGCCAGCAGCTTAGTTCTCACCGGGGAGCTGTTTTTT. Protein: CASSLVLTGELFF.

The J gene is TRBJ2-2, the V gene TRBV9; D is possibly TRBD1 (6 bases). V was clipped by 1 base and J by 0 bases, with 7 bases between them. CDR1 SGDLS and CDR2 YYNGEE come from the germline V gene. The CDR3 runs to 15 residues. The CDR3 DNA sequence: TGTGCCAGCAGCGTACAGGGGACGAACACCGGGGAGCTGTTTTTT. This codes for CASSVQGTNTGELFF.

The chain combines TRBV2 with TRBJ1-3; D uncertain. The germline V and J ends were trimmed by 6 bases and 1 base, with 13 bases remaining between them. Germline lookup yields CDR1 SNHLY and CDR2 FYNNEI. CDR3 length: 15 residues. The CDR3 DNA is TGTGCCAGCAGGGAGGCCCGGACGTCTGGAAACACCATATATTTT. It codes for CASREARTSGNTIYF. The whole variable domain, remainder taken from reference TRBV2 and TRBJ1-3, is EPEVTQTPSHQVTQMGQEVILRCVPISNHLYFYWYRQILGQKVEFLVSFYNNEISEKSEIFDDQFSVERPDGSNFTLKIRSTKLEDSAMYFCASREARTSGNTIYFGEGSWLTVV.